The rows below give T cell receptor beta chains drawn from one sample of a study of T cells in Graves' hyperthyroidism and ophthalmopathy. Using its own MiXCR run on the multiplex PCR reads, TCRdb lists one record per CDR3 protein. The repertoire holds approximately 700,000 distinct CDR3 sequences, 16% seen once, with approximately 8.4% in the top ten. Sample: blood. These receptors originate from a man between 18 and 35 years old with Graves' hyperthyroidism. CDR3s include the opening cysteine and the closing phenylalanine or tryptophan. Each record gives: clone size, D gene, V gene, J gene, CDR3 DNA, CDR3 protein. The D gene is left open where the match is weak. Size is omitted from some rows. Given values are once, few, many or a class for expanded clones.

few	TRBD2	TRBV19	TRBJ2-1	TGTGCCAGTAGCACGACTAGCGGGAGTCTGAATGAGCAGTTCTTC	CASSTTSGSLNEQFF
once	TRBD1	TRBV9	TRBJ1-5	TGTGCCAGCAGCGTAGGACAGGGGGATCGGCCCCAGCATTTT	CASSVGQGDRPQHF
few	-	TRBV7-9	TRBJ2-3	TGTGCCAGCAGCTTTCGGCTAGGAAGCACAGATACGCAGTATTTT	CASSFRLGSTDTQYF
few	TRBD1	TRBV19	TRBJ2-3	TGTGCCAGTAACATGAGGAGGCAGGGGGCTTCAGATACGCAGTATTTT	CASNMRRQGASDTQYF
many	TRBD1	TRBV29-1	TRBJ2-7	TGCAGCCTGGACAGGGTAAAATACGAGCAGTACTTC	CSLDRVKYEQYF
many	TRBD2	TRBV28	TRBJ2-3	TGTGCCAGCAGTCGAGGTAGCGGGTACACAGATACGCAGTATTTT	CASSRGSGYTDTQYF
-	-	TRBV4-3	TRBJ1-1	TGCGCCAGCAGCCAAGAGGGAAGGGACACTGAAGCTTTCTTT	CASSQEGRDTEAFF
few	TRBD2	TRBV18	TRBJ2-7	TGTGCCAGCTCACAATCCATTGGACTAGCGGCCGCCTACGAGCAGTACTTC	CASSQSIGLAAAYEQYF
-	-	TRBV6-2/TRBV6-3	TRBJ1-3	TGTGCCAGCAGTTACTCGAGTGGAAACACCATATATTTT	CASSYSSGNTIYF
-	-	TRBV11-3	TRBJ2-2	TGTGCCAGCAGCTTACAGGGGCCTACCGGGGAGCCGTTTTTT	CASSLQGPTGEPFF